Listed below are T cell receptor beta chains from one sample, sequenced in a study of shared clonotypes between healthy human individuals. The assay was immunoSEQ multiplex PCR, and TCRdb's table has in-frame clones only and misses some. Altogether around 700,000 clones are present, just over 90% being singletons, with the ten largest covering about a quarter. The sample was naive CD8+ T cells sorted from blood. These receptors came from a man aged 25-45 years in good health. The CDR3 runs from the conserved cysteine through the conserved F or W. A D gene is named only where the DNA matches it firmly. Only some rows state a clone size, as once, few, many or a class for expanded clones.

>TRBJ2-4|TRBV12-2|.|.
CASRRLVENIQYF
TGTGCAAGTCGCCGACTAGTAGAAAACATTCAGTACTTC
>TRBJ1-4|TRBV6-6|.|.
CASSYSAETNEKLFF
TGTGCCAGCAGTTACTCGGCAGAAACTAATGAAAAACTGTTTTTT
>TRBJ2-4|TRBV29-1|.|.
CSVTGSAKNIQYF
TGCAGCGTAACGGGAAGTGCCAAAAACATTCAGTACTTC
>TRBJ2-7|TRBV25-1|TRBD1|.
CASSLTGGYEQYF
TGTGCCAGCAGTCTTACAGGGGGCTACGAGCAGTACTTC
>TRBJ2-5|TRBV7-9|.|.
CASSLVLNRQETQYF
TGTGCCAGCAGCTTAGTTCTGAACAGACAAGAGACCCAGTACTTC
>TRBJ2-7|TRBV29-1|TRBD1|.
CSASGTGYEQYF
TGCAGCGCCTCGGGGACAGGCTACGAGCAGTACTTC
>TRBJ1-2|TRBV5-4|.|.
CASSLVTFPSYGYTF
TGTGCCAGCAGCTTGGTTACATTCCCATCCTATGGCTACACCTTC
>TRBJ1-1|TRBV27|.|.
CASKLGTQMNTEAFF
TGTGCCAGCAAGCTGGGGACACAGATGAACACTGAAGCTTTCTTT
>TRBJ2-5|TRBV6-1|.|.
CASSEATGTQETQYF
TGTGCCAGCAGTGAAGCGACAGGGACTCAAGAGACCCAGTACTTC
>TRBJ1-5|TRBV6-1|.|.
CASLVQYNQPQHF
TGTGCCAGCCTAGTGCAGTACAATCAGCCCCAGCATTTT
>TRBJ1-4|TRBV6-5|.|once
CASGAHRLNEKLFF
TGTGCCAGCGGGGCACACAGGCTCAATGAAAAACTGTTTTTT
>TRBJ2-1|TRBV5-6|TRBD2|.
CASNPSSGRDLDEQFF
TGTGCCAGCAATCCTAGTAGCGGGAGGGATTTGGATGAGCAGTTCTTC
>TRBJ2-7|TRBV9|.|.
CASSSPAGLIF
TGTGCCAGCAGTTCCCCGGCGGGGCTTATCTTC
>TRBJ2-2|TRBV5-1|TRBD2|.
CASSPGTSANTGELFF
TGCGCCAGCAGCCCAGGGACTAGCGCCAACACCGGGGAGCTGTTTTTT
>TRBJ2-7|TRBV2|TRBD2|.
CASSEGPSGTYEQYF
TGTGCCAGCAGTGAGGGGCCTAGCGGAACCTACGAGCAGTACTTC
>TRBJ2-5|TRBV6-1|TRBD1|once
CASSEWWDRQETQYF
TGTGCCAGCAGTGAGTGGTGGGACAGGCAAGAGACCCAGTACTTC
>TRBJ2-3|TRBV5-5|TRBD1|.
CASSLSWTGGVGDTQYF
TGTGCCAGCAGCTTGAGTTGGACAGGGGGAGTCGGAGATACGCAGTATTTT
>TRBJ2-1|TRBV7-3|.|.
CASSSPGQPTYNEQFF
TGTGCCAGCAGCTCCCCGGGGCAGCCCACCTACAATGAGCAGTTCTTC
>TRBJ2-7|TRBV2|.|.
CASSGPFPGNKGVPYEQYF
TGTGCCAGCAGTGGTCCCTTTCCCGGGAACAAAGGGGTCCCCTACGAGCAGTACTTC
>TRBJ2-5|TRBV6-1|.|.
CASSEEGTQETQYF
TGTGCCAGCAGTGAAGAAGGGACCCAAGAGACCCAGTACTTC
>TRBJ2-7|TRBV4-1|TRBD2|.
CASSPLAGGSYEQYF
TGCGCCAGCAGCCCTCTAGCGGGAGGCTCCTACGAGCAGTACTTC
>TRBJ2-7|TRBV27|TRBD1|once
CASSLRDRFYEQYF
TGTGCCAGCAGTTTACGGGACAGGTTCTACGAGCAGTACTTC
>TRBJ2-7|TRBV29-1|TRBD2|.
CSVGVGGRAEEQYF
TGCAGCGTTGGGGTAGGCGGGAGGGCCGAGGAGCAGTACTTC
>TRBJ2-2|TRBV29-1|TRBD2|once
CSVAGGGTGELFF
TGCAGCGTTGCGGGGGGAGGCACCGGGGAGCTGTTTTTT
>TRBJ2-2|TRBV4-3|TRBD2|once
CASSQDQAGFPGELFF
TGCGCCAGCAGCCAAGACCAAGCGGGATTCCCCGGGGAGCTGTTTTTT
>TRBJ1-1|TRBV13|.|.
CASRKNTGTQKQNAFF
TGTGCCAGCAGAAAAAATACCGGGACCCAAAAACAGAATGCTTTCTTT
>TRBJ2-7|TRBV20-1|.|once
CSARHIDEQYF
TGCAGTGCTAGACACATCGACGAGCAGTACTTC
>TRBJ1-2|TRBV7-9|.|once
CASSPSLLEGYTF
TGTGCCAGCAGCCCCTCCCTCCTGGAGGGCTACACCTTC
>TRBJ2-2|TRBV27|.|.
CASSPLGGTGELFF
TGTGCCAGCAGTCCCCTAGGTGGCACCGGGGAGCTGTTTTTT
>TRBJ2-3|TRBV21-1|.|.
CASSNEIGTDTQYF
TGTGCCAGCAGCAATGAGATAGGCACAGATACGCAGTATTTT
>TRBJ2-7|TRBV11-2|.|.
CASSLEAGDSYEQYF
TGTGCCAGCAGCTTAGAAGCGGGCGACTCCTACGAGCAGTACTTC
>TRBJ2-1|TRBV6-6|.|.
CASSYSQHQGNNEQFF
TGTGCCAGCAGTTACTCACAGCATCAGGGTAACAATGAGCAGTTCTTC
>TRBJ1-5|TRBV16|TRBD1|.
CASSPGAGGAEQPQHF
TGTGCCAGCAGCCCTGGGGCAGGGGGCGCCGAGCAGCCCCAGCATTTT
>TRBJ2-3|TRBV9|TRBD2|.
CASSVGVWATGTSGTDTQYF
TGTGCCAGCAGCGTAGGAGTTTGGGCTACCGGGACTAGCGGCACAGATACGCAGTATTTT
>TRBJ2-2|TRBV29-1|TRBD2|.
CSGVLAGGPVTGELFF
TGCAGCGGGGTACTAGCGGGAGGGCCAGTCACCGGGGAGCTGTTTTTT
>TRBJ2-1|TRBV30|.|once
CAWSKSGPYNEQFF
TGTGCCTGGAGTAAGAGCGGACCGTACAATGAGCAGTTCTTC
>TRBJ2-1|TRBV5-1|TRBD2|.
CASSPSLAGEGEQFF
TGCGCCAGCAGCCCCAGCCTAGCGGGGGAGGGTGAGCAGTTCTTC
>TRBJ2-1|TRBV2|.|few
CASRGGEQFF
TGTGCCAGCCGTGGGGGAGAGCAGTTCTTC
>TRBJ1-2|TRBV28|.|few
CASSFSRNDNYGYTF
TGTGCCAGCAGTTTTTCGCGGAACGATAACTATGGCTACACCTTC
>TRBJ1-4|TRBV11-2|.|.
CASSSRGGLLNEKLFF
TGTGCCAGCAGCTCCCGCGGAGGGCTCCTTAATGAAAAACTGTTTTTT
>TRBJ1-1|TRBV29-1|.|.
CSVVTQGPEAFF
TGCAGCGTTGTCACCCAGGGTCCTGAAGCTTTCTTT
>TRBJ1-4|TRBV5-6|.|.
CASSFRDSDEKLFF
TGTGCCAGCAGCTTCAGAGACAGCGATGAAAAACTGTTTTTT
>TRBJ2-7|TRBV4-3|.|.
CASSQDRTAGALDTYEQYF
TGCGCCAGCAGCCAAGATAGAACGGCAGGGGCTCTGGATACCTACGAGCAGTACTTC
>TRBJ2-3|TRBV27|TRBD2|.
CASSFRAGDTDTQYF
TGTGCCAGCAGTTTTCGAGCGGGAGACACAGATACGCAGTATTTT
>TRBJ1-3|TRBV7-2|.|.
CASSSHPGNTIYF
TGTGCCAGCAGCTCCCACCCCGGAAACACCATATATTTT
>TRBJ2-3|TRBV28|TRBD2|.
CASSPGTSIHKDTQYF
TGTGCCAGCAGTCCCGGGACTAGCATCCACAAAGATACGCAGTATTTT
>TRBJ2-7|TRBV28|.|.
CASSLGFYEQYF
TGTGCCAGCAGTTTAGGGTTCTACGAGCAGTACTTC
>TRBJ2-3|TRBV7-6|.|.
CASSLAHSSTDTQYF
TGTGCCAGCAGCTTAGCCCATAGCAGCACAGATACGCAGTATTTT
>TRBJ1-1|TRBV7-3|TRBD1|.
CASSSLTGMNTEAFF
TGTGCCAGCAGCTCCCTGACAGGGATGAACACTGAAGCTTTCTTT
>TRBJ2-7|TRBV5-6|TRBD2|few
CASSSTTSGLQSSYEQYF
TGTGCCAGCAGCTCTACCACTAGCGGACTCCAGAGCTCCTACGAGCAGTACTTC